The 9 T cell receptor beta chains below were found in one sample sequenced in a study of cytomegalovirus exposure and HLA in healthy donors (dated by TCRdb to 2017 to 2019). Receptors were amplified or captured by the immunoSEQ multiplex PCR assay. The multiplex PCR relied on a mix of 60 forward primers for TCR Vbeta segments and 13 reverse primers for TCR Jbeta segments. TCRdb holds this immuneACCESS table with in-frame rearrangements only. Some clones are missing; in checked studies, unresolved V genes explain under half, and the rest has no known cause. The sample contains about 94,000 clones, around 73% of them found a single time. Around 0.76% of the sample goes to the ten largest clones. Material for sequencing was PBMCs. Every receptor here comes from a woman aged 60-70 years in good health and CMV-seronegative.

J is TRBJ2-1 and V is TRBV5-1, with TRBD2 matching 8 bases. With V trimmed by 5 bases and J by 4 bases, 8 bases remained unmatched. CDR3 length: 15 amino acids. Germline V CDR1 and CDR2: SGHRS, YFSETQ. The CDR3 DNA follows: TGCGCCAGCAGATTTACCGGGACTAGATACAATGAGCAGTTCTTC. Translating gives CASRFTGTRYNEQFF. Full variable domain (rest looked up from reference TRBV5-1 and TRBJ2-1): KAGVTQTPRYLIKTRGQQVTLSCSPISGHRSVSWYQQTPGQGLQFLFEYFSETQRNKGNFPGRFSGRQFSNSRSEMNVSTLELGDSALYLCASRFTGTRYNEQFFGPGTRLTVL.

This clone was picked up one time. The chain has TRBV28 and TRBJ2-4; a possible D gene is TRBD1 (8 bases). The V end was cut by 3 bases, the J end by 10 bases, with 13 bases between. The CDR3 totals 13 residues. The germline gives CDR1 MDHEN, CDR2 SYDVKM. This CDR3 reads CASSLDREGIQYF. The CDR3, as DNA: TGTGCCAGCAGTTTGGACAGGGAGGGGATTCAGTACTTC.

In nucleotides, the CDR3 is TGCGCCAGCAGCCAAGATGACGGGGGTGGCTACGAGCAGTACTTC. Translation gives CASSQDDGGGYEQYF. The chain uses TRBV4-3 and TRBJ2-7, with D possibly TRBD2 on 6 matching bases. This CDR3 contains 15 residues. Trimming left V 0 bases short and J 3 bases short, with 12 bases between. The germline V gene has CDR1 LGHNA and CDR2 YSLEER.

V gene TRBV7-2 combines with J gene TRBJ1-2, with D possibly matching TRBD1 (5 bases). The CDR3 length is 14 residues. Per germline, CDR1 SGHTA and CDR2 FQGNSA. The ends were cut back, 7 bases at V and 7 bases at J, with 19 bases in the middle. The CDR3 sequence: CASNYDRWGGGYTF. For the CDR3, the DNA is TGTGCCAGCAACTACGACCGGTGGGGGGGTGGCTACACCTTC.

The gene calls are TRBV10-2 and TRBJ1-1; TRBD1 matches at 7 bases. Looked up from germline, CDR1 is WSHSY and CDR2 is SAAADI. The CDR3 has 14 residues. V lost 6 bases and J lost 4; bases outside the gene matches: 8. CDR3: CASSDRDGGTEAFF. The CDR3 nucleotides read TGCGCCAGCAGCGACAGGGACGGGGGCACTGAAGCTTTCTTT.

The rearrangement uses TRBV19 and TRBJ1-2, with TRBD1 identical over 9 bases. Trimming cost V 4 bases and J 6 bases; bases outside gene matches: 6. There are 14 residues in the CDR3. From germline, CDR1 is LNHDA and CDR2 SQIVND (reference sequence). The CDR3 coding sequence is TGTGCCAGTAGTAACCTACAGGGGGCGGATGGCTACACCTTC. Its protein product is CASSNLQGADGYTF. Variable domain in full (rest from reference TRBV19 and TRBJ1-2): DGGITQSPKYLFRKEGQNVTLSCEQNLNHDAMYWYRQDPGQGLRLIYYSQIVNDFQKGDIAEGYSVSREKKESFPLTVTSAQKNPTAFYLCASSNLQGADGYTFGSGTRLTVV.

This rearrangement joins TRBV5-4 to TRBJ1-2; D might be TRBD1 (5 bases). CDR1 SGHNT and CDR2 YYREEE come from the germline V gene (reference sequence). CDR3 size: 16 residues. V gave up 0 bases and J gave up 4 bases, with 16 bases separating them. This CDR3 is CASSLGQGDRIYGYTF. DNA for the CDR3: TGTGCCAGCAGCTTGGGGCAGGGCGACCGTATCTATGGCTACACCTTC.

This chain connects TRBV28 to TRBJ2-3, with D perhaps TRBD2 (7 bases). Germline values: CDR1 MDHEN, CDR2 SYDVKM. The CDR3 runs to 14 residues. The ends were cut back, 5 bases at V and 2 bases at J, with 11 bases in the middle. CDR3 DNA: TGTGCCAGCAGTGGGGCGGGGGCCACAGATACGCAGTATTTT. Encoded protein: CASSGAGATDTQYF.

This clone was counted only a few times. DNA for the CDR3: TGTGCCACCGCCAGGGGAACATTGAATGAGCAGTTCTTC. It yields the protein CATARGTLNEQFF. The rearrangement links TRBV18 to TRBJ2-1, with D possibly matching TRBD1 (6 bases). Germline CDR1 is KGHSH and CDR2 is LQKENI. This CDR3 has 13 residues. V was cut by 10 bases and J by 7 bases, with 17 bases left in between.